The sequence of this T cell receptor beta chain was determined in a study of blood T cell repertoires in COVID-19. Study as a whole: Donors in the United States, Italy and Spain gave samples during acute or convalescent COVID-19.

Methods used by the authors: Amplification with reference gene primers provided the estimates of nucleated cell counts. Only in-frame clones appear in the TCRdb table, and some are missing; sequencing was by immunoSEQ multiplex PCR. D and trimming come from the DNA, and the V and J calls and clone size come from that table. The sample consists of about 300,000 clones, 80% to 90% of them appearing once. The study drew participants aged about 18 to 89 years from some 23 US areas. Germline V lookup: CDR1 SEHNR, CDR2 FQNEAQ (reference sequence). V shed 3 bases, J shed 5 bases, and the junction held 3 bases outside the gene matches. The CDR3 contains 16 residues.

V and J are TRBV7-9 and TRBJ1-6; 11 nucleotides align to TRBD1. The source of this sequence is a woman aged 18-29 years who had recovered from COVID-19. The sample taken for sequencing was PBMCs or T cells enriched from blood (not recorded which). The CDR3 bases are TGTGCCAGCAGCTTCCCGGGACAGGGGGATAATTCACCCCTCCACTTT. Translated, it gives CASSFPGQGDNSPLHF.